This T cell receptor (beta chain) was retrieved from a study of blood T cell repertoires in COVID-19 (dated by TCRdb to about 2020). With respect to the entire study: Collaborator samples came from the United States, Italy and Spain and covered acute and convalescent phases of COVID-19. The prospective study material was composed of cDNA or gDNA derived from T cells, B-cell-depleted T cells, or PBMCs. The dataset comprised deeply sampled blood TCRbeta repertoires from subjects exposed to, actively infected with, or recovered from COVID-19. The repertoires were released in a freely available public database intended as a resource for research on the immune response to SARS-CoV-2. Samples came from the ongoing ImmuneRACE study (first 160 participants) plus 1,254 subjects from 6 global collaborators. The sample metadata nearly always contained a de-identified subject ID, COVID-19 status, age in years and sex. HLA class I and class II types, where available, came from metadata supplied by the sample provider rather than from assay-based typing. Overall results and qualifications from the work: The quantity of clinical and demographic metadata differed by source and by participant and was supplied without curation.

Whole blood was collected in K2EDTA tubes by collaborating institutions according to the institutions' own protocols. Collaborator samples were shipped for TCRbeta analysis as frozen whole blood, isolated PBMCs, or DNA extracted from either sample type. CDR1 SNHLY and CDR2 FYNNEI are derived from the germline V gene. V is pruned by 8 bases and J by 6 bases, leaving 17 bases of the junction without a gene match. The CDR3, cysteine through phenylalanine, is 17 amino acids long. The only DNA kept is the CDR3, 51 bases in frame from the first base. Regarding this clone: Its specific antigen is unknown. Nothing much larger sits one base from this clone, and base qualities are not available.

TCRbeta CDR3 regions were amplified from genomic DNA by means of the immunoSEQ Assay, a bias-controlled multiplex PCR. In the source study's methods: The number of nucleated cells in each sample was estimated from the amplification of reference gene primers within the assay. To quantify the absolute abundance of each unique TCRbeta CDR3 rearrangement, sequence reads were collapsed and filtered. Productive Simpson clonality was computed per sample as the square root of Simpson's diversity index over productive rearrangements. TCRdb mirrors the immuneACCESS table, restricted to in-frame sequences. Some clones are absent from its copies; in checked studies, under half trace to an unresolved V gene, and the reason for the others is unknown. The V and J calls and the clone size are those of that table, but D and trimming were determined from the DNA. The sample contains about 98,000 clones, 75% to 85% of them found a single time. The ten largest clones capture around 24% of the sample.

The specimen was peripheral blood. The receptor comes from a man between 65 and 85 years old with acute or convalescent COVID-19. Recombination linked TRBV2 to TRBJ2-1, with 9 central nucleotides matching TRBD2. The DNA is TGTGCCAGCTTTAGGGGGTTTCCTAGCGGGACCGCCAATGAGCAGTTCTTC. This encodes CASFRGFPSGTANEQFF. Extended through the reference TRBV2 and TRBJ2-1 proteins, this CDR3 yields the full variable domain: EPEVTQTPSHQVTQMGQEVILRCVPISNHLYFYWYRQILGQKVEFLVSFYNNEISEKSEIFDDQFSVERPDGSNFTLKIRSTKLEDSAMYFCASFRGFPSGTANEQFFGPGTRLTVL.